This T cell receptor (beta chain) appears in the sequencing data of a study of blood T cell repertoires in COVID-19. Study overall: Both acute and convalescent COVID-19 samples were obtained from the United States, Italy and Spain.

Recovery meant two consecutive negative NP/OP PCR tests, professional clearance, or resolved symptoms. V lost 2 bases, J lost 3 bases, and 7 bases lay in between. CDR3 length equals 13 residues. Clones were sequenced by immunoSEQ multiplex PCR, and TCRdb holds only the in-frame ones, with some missing. The data show around 150,000 clones, approximately 83% seen once. The chain links TRBV12-3 or TRBV12-4 to TRBJ1-2; D is undetermined. The sample comprised PBMCs or T cells enriched from blood (not recorded which). The TCR comes from a woman aged 60 to 75 who had recovered from COVID-19. CDR3 sequence: CASSLLLYYGYTF. The CDR3 DNA sequence: TGTGCCAGCAGTTTACTCCTTTACTATGGCTACACCTTC.